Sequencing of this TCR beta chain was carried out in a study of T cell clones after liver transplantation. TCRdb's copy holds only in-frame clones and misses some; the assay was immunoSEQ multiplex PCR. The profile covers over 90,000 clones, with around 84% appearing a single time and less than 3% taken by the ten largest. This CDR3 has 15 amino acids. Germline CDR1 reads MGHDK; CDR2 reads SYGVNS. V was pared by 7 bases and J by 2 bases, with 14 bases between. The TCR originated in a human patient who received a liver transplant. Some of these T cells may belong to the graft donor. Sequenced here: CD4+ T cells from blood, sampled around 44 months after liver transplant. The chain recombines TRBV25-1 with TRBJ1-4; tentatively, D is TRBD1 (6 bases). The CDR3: CASNGGPRTNEKLFF. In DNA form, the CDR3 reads TGTGCCAGCAACGGGGGGCCGCGTACTAATGAAAAACTGTTTTTT.